This T cell receptor (beta chain) was found in a study of T cell repertoires in cytomegalovirus infection. This clonotype was picked up a small number of times. What it binds is not known. The germline gives CDR1 MNHEY, CDR2 SVGEGT. CDR3 length: 17 residues. Trimming pared 4 bases from V and 0 bases from J, leaving 18 bases between. Via MiXCR, TCRdb re-called the reads, giving one row per CDR3 protein. Here the sample spans more than 150,000 distinct CDR3 sequences, under 25% being singletons. Findings of the study overall: HLA-C-restricted CMV clonotypes gave the most frequent clonotype in two of eight donors.

The genes are TRBV6-2 or TRBV6-3 and TRBJ1-1; D perhaps matches TRBD1 (5 bases). The sequencing input was PBMCs. The receptor comes from a human donor in good health (CMV status not recorded). Some clones in this sample may be carry-over from other donors' samples. This chain's CDR3 is CASSLWGARRLNTEAFF. The CDR3 nucleotides read TGTGCCAGCAGTTTATGGGGCGCGAGGAGGTTGAACACTGAAGCTTTCTTT.